The 13 T cell receptor beta chains below were found in one sample sequenced in a study of Ad26.COV2.S vaccination and SARS-CoV-2 variants. Assay used: immunoSEQ multiplex PCR; TCRdb lists only in-frame clones, some missing. The repertoire holds 180,000 or so clones, with around nine tenths as singletons. This specimen was peripheral blood, taken after recovery from COVID-19. The receptors here all came from a human donor who had recovered from COVID-19.

J is TRBJ2-7 and V is TRBV2; no clear D. Trimming cost V 3 bases and J 0 bases, with 6 bases left between them. The CDR3 has 13 residues. The germline V gene encodes CDR1 SNHLY and CDR2 FYNNEI. The CDR3 sequence: CASSEAVSYEQYF. DNA for the CDR3: TGTGCCAGCAGTGAGGCGGTCTCCTACGAGCAGTACTTC.

This chain links TRBV30 with TRBJ1-6; 8 nucleotides agree with TRBD1. This CDR3 is 12 amino acids long. Germline loops: CDR1 GTSNPN, CDR2 SVGIG (reference sequence). V dropped 6 bases and J dropped 8; count of bases not matched to a gene: 3. The DNA of the CDR3 is TGTGCCTGCGGGACAGGTGATTCACCCCTCCACTTT. Translation: CACGTGDSPLHF.

The rearrangement links TRBV12-3 or TRBV12-4 to TRBJ2-1; 7 bases line up with TRBD2. The V segment lost 7 bases and the J segment 3 bases; nucleotides outside the gene matches: 3. CDR3 length: 13 amino acids. CDR3 residues: CASTRGIYNEQFF. In DNA, the CDR3 is TGTGCCAGCACGCGGGGGATCTACAATGAGCAGTTCTTC.

The chain combines TRBV28 with TRBJ2-5, with D possibly matching TRBD2 (5 bases). The CDR3 is 14 residues long. Germline CDR1 and CDR2: MDHEN and SYDVKM. V was trimmed by 3 bases and J by 5 bases, leaving 13 bases between them. This CDR3 reads CASSFPEGGETQYF. The CDR3 DNA follows: TGTGCCAGCAGTTTCCCCGAGGGTGGGGAGACCCAGTACTTC.

This chain links TRBV5-1 with TRBJ1-2; D possibly corresponds to TRBD1 (5 bases). Germline loops: CDR1 SGHRS, CDR2 YFSETQ. The CDR3 extends over 14 amino acids. Between the trimmed V and J ends, which lost 1 base and 4 bases, there was a span of 11 bases. This CDR3 reads CASSLPGQGYGYTF. In DNA form, the CDR3 reads TGCGCCAGCAGCTTGCCAGGCCAGGGCTATGGCTACACCTTC.

J is TRBJ2-1 and V is TRBV5-4; 7 bases map to TRBD2. The CDR3 length is 13 residues. The germline CDR1 and CDR2 sequences are SGHNT and YYREEE (reference sequence). With 3 bases clipped from V and 7 bases from J, the junction kept 4 bases outside the gene matches. The CDR3 bases are TGTGCCAGCAGCTGGACTAGTTCGAATGAGCAGTTCTTC. Translating gives CASSWTSSNEQFF.

The chain is built from TRBV4-1 and TRBJ2-7, with no clear D. This CDR3 is 14 amino acids long. V shed 0 bases and J shed 6 bases, with 12 bases lying between them. The germline V gene has CDR1 MGHRA and CDR2 YSYEKL. The CDR3 protein is CASSQESRQLEQYF. Here the CDR3 DNA reads TGCGCCAGCAGCCAAGAGAGTAGGCAGCTCGAGCAGTACTTC.

The chain is built from TRBV3-1 (or the pseudogene TRBV3-2) and TRBJ1-4, with a weak D call TRBD1 (5 bases). CDR1 and CDR2 from the germline V gene are LGHDT and YNNKEL (reference sequence). The V and J ends lost 4 bases and 4 bases respectively, with 10 bases between them. The CDR3 consists of 14 residues. The CDR3: CASSPQGLNEKLFF. The CDR3 nucleotides read TGTGCCAGCAGCCCCCAGGGACTTAATGAAAAACTGTTTTTT.

The chain carries TRBV7-9 and TRBJ1-2; D remains ambiguous. The germline CDR1 and CDR2 sequences are SEHNR and FQNEAQ (reference sequence). The CDR3 totals 15 residues. With 7 bases removed from V and 6 bases from J, the gap between germline ends came to 21 bases. CDR3 in amino acids: CASNPRADASHGYTF. The DNA of the CDR3 is TGTGCCAGCAACCCAAGGGCGGACGCCTCGCATGGCTACACCTTC.

The chain couples TRBV19 to TRBJ1-4; tentative D call: TRBD1 (6 bases). The germline CDR1 and CDR2 sequences are LNHDA and SQIVND (reference sequence). The CDR3 extends over 13 amino acids. With 10 bases removed from V and 8 bases from J, the gap between germline ends came to 17 bases. In DNA form, the CDR3 reads TGTGCCACCCAGACAACAGGGTTCGAAAAACTGTTTTTT. Amino acids: CATQTTGFEKLFF.

J is TRBJ1-4 and V is TRBV27; no definite D call. This CDR3 is 13 amino acids long. Germline CDR1 reads MNHEY; CDR2 reads SMNVEV (reference sequence). Trimming pared 4 bases from V and 8 bases from J, leaving 11 bases between. The CDR3 loop is CASSWGIGEKLFF. As DNA, the CDR3 is TGTGCCAGCAGTTGGGGAATTGGGGAAAAACTGTTTTTT.

The chain is built from TRBV15 and TRBJ2-7; D is possibly TRBD2 (6 bases). The V gene lost 0 bases and the J gene lost 2 bases, with 11 bases spanning the gap. The CDR3 spans 15 residues. Germline loops: CDR1 LNHNV, CDR2 YYDKDF (reference sequence). The CDR3 protein is CATSRERAGPYEQYF. In DNA, the CDR3 is TGTGCCACCAGCAGAGAACGAGCGGGCCCCTACGAGCAGTACTTC.

The V call is TRBV11-1, the J call TRBJ2-7, with 9 bases identical to TRBD1. Germline-derived CDR1 and CDR2 are SGHAT and FQDESV (reference sequence). CDR3 length: 13 amino acids. V trimming: 7 bases; J trimming: 7 bases; junction bases outside the gene matches: 8. The CDR3 nucleotides are TGTGCCAGCACCGGACAGGGGAAGGTAGAGCAGTACTTC. It codes for CASTGQGKVEQYF.